This T cell receptor (beta chain) was profiled in a study of blood T cell repertoires in COVID-19. Study information: Specimens from acute and convalescent COVID-19 originated in the United States, Italy and Spain. From T cells, B-cell-depleted T cells, or PBMCs came the material, which was cDNA or gDNA.

Original processing methods: Nucleated cell counts were estimated from reference gene primer amplification. Produced via immunoSEQ multiplex PCR; TCRdb's table is partial and in-frame only. The DNA was the basis for D and trimming; V, J and clone size are from that table. The sample has approximately 92,000 clones, roughly 84% seen once. This clonotype originated in a man between 65 and 85 years old with active or convalescent COVID-19. Sequenced input: peripheral blood.

The CDR3 DNA reads as TGTGCCAGCAGTGCCGGGACAGTCCGCGAGCAGTACTTC. Residues: CASSAGTVREQYF. V gene TRBV3-1 (or the pseudogene TRBV3-2) combines with J gene TRBJ2-7; 7 bases are a match to TRBD1. The J segment lost 6 bases and the V segment lost 6 bases, leaving 8 bases of the junction unmatched. CDR1 is LGHDT, CDR2 YNNKEL, per germline (reference sequence). The length of the CDR3 is 13 residues.